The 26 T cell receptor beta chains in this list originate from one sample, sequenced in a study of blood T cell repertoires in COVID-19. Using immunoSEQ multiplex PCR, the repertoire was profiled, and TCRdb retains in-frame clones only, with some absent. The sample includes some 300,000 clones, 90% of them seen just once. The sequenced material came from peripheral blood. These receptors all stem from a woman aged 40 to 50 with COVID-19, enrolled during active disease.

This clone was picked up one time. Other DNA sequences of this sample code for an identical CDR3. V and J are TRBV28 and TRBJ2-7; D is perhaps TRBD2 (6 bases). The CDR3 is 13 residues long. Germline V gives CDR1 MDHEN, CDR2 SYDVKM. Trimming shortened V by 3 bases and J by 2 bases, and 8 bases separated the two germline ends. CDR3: CASSLGGPYEQYF. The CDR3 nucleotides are TGTGCCAGCAGTTTGGGGGGTCCCTACGAGCAGTACTTC.

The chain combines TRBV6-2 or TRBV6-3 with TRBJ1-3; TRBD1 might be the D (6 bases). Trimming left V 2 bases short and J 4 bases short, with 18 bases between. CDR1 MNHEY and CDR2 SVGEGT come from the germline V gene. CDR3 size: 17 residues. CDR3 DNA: TGTGCCAGCAGTTACCGCCCCGGACAGAGACTGGGAAACACCATATATTTT. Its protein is CASSYRPGQRLGNTIYF.

The CDR3 region has the DNA TGTGCCAGCAGGCGGACTGGCAGGTACGAGCAGTACTTC. The encoded protein is CASRRTGRYEQYF. This chain joins TRBV12-3 or TRBV12-4 and TRBJ2-7; tentatively, D is TRBD2 (5 bases). The germline V and J ends were trimmed by 6 bases and 4 bases, with 13 bases remaining between them. The CDR3 spans 13 residues.

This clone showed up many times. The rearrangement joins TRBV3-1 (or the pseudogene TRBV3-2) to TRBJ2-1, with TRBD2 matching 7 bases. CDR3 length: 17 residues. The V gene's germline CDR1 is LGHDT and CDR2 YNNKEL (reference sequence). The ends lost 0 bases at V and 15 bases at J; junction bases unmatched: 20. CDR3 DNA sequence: TGTGCCAGCAGCCAAGAGTTGGTTAGCGGGCCTGGGATTGTTCGGTTCTTC. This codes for CASSQELVSGPGIVRFF.

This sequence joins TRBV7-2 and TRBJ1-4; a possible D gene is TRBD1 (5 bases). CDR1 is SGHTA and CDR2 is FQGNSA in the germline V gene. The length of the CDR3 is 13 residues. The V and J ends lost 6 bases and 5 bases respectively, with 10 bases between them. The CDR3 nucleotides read TGTGCCAGCAGTTCCCGACAGAATGAAAAACTGTTTTTT. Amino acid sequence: CASSSRQNEKLFF. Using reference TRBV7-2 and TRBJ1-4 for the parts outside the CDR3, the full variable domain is GAGVSQSPSNKVTEKGKDVELRCDPISGHTALYWYRQSLGQGLEFLIYFQGNSAPDKSGLPSDRFSAERTGGSVSTLTIQRTQQEDSAVYLCASSSRQNEKLFFGSGTQLSVL.

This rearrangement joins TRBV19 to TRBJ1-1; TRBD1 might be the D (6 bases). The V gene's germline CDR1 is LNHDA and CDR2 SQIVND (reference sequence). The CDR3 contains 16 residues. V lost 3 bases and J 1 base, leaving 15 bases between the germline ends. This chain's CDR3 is CASSIGGASGNTEAFF. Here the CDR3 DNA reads TGTGCCAGTAGTATCGGGGGGGCCTCGGGGAACACTGAAGCTTTCTTT.

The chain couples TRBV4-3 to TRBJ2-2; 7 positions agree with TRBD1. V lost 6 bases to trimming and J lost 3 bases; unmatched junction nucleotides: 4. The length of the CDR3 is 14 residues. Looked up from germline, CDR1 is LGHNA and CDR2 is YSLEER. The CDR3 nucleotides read TGCGCCAGCAGGTTGGGACAGTACACCGGGGAGCTGTTTTTT. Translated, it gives CASRLGQYTGELFF.

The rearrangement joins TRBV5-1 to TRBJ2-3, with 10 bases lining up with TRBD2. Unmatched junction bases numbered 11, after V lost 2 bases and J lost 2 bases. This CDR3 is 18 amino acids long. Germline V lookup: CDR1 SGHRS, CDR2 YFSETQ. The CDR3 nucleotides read TGCGCCAGCAGCTTAGGGAGCGGGAGGGAGAGCGACACAGATACGCAGTATTTT. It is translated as CASSLGSGRESDTDTQYF.

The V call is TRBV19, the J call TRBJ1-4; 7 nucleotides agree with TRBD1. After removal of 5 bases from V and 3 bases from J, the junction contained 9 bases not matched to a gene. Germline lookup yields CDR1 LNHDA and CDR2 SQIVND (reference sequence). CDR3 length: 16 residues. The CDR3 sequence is CASSVRQTGANEKLFF. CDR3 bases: TGTGCCAGTAGTGTCCGGCAAACAGGGGCTAATGAAAAACTGTTTTTT.

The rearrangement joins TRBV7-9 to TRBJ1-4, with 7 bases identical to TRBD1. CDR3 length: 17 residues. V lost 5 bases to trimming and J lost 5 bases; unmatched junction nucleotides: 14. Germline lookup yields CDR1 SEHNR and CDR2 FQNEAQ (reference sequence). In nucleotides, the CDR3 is TGTGCCAGCAGCCTCCGAGATAACAGGGGTGGAAATGAAAAACTGTTTTTT. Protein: CASSLRDNRGGNEKLFF.

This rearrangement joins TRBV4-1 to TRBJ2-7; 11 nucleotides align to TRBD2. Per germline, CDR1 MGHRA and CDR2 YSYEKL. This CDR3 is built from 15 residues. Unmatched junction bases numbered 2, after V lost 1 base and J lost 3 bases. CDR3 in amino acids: CASSQALAGVYEQYF. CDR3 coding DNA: TGCGCCAGCAGCCAAGCACTAGCGGGGGTCTACGAGCAGTACTTC.

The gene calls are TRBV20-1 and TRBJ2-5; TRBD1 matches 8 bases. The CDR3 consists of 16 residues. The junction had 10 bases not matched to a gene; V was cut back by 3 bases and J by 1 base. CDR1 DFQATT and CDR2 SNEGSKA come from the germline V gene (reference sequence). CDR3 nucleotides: TGCAGTGCTAGTATCTATCGGACAGGGACCCAAGAGACCCAGTACTTC. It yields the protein CSASIYRTGTQETQYF.

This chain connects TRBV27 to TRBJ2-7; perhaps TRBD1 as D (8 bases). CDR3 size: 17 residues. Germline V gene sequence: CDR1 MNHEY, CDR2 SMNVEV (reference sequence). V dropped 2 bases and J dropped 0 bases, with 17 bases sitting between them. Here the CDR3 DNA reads TGTGCCAGCAGTTTACACCCAGGGGGCGGGGGCTCCTACGAGCAGTACTTC. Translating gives CASSLHPGGGGSYEQYF.

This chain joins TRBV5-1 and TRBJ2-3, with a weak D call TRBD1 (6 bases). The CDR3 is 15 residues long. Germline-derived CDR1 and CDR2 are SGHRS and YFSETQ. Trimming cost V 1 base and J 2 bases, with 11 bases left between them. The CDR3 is CASSLRPGATDTQYF. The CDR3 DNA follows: TGCGCCAGCAGCTTGAGGCCAGGGGCCACAGATACGCAGTATTTT.

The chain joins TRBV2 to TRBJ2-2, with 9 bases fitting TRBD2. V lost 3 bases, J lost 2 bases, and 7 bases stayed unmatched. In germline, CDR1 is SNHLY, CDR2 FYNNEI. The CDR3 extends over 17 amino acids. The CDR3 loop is CASSELAGPFNTGELFF. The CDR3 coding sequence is TGTGCCAGCAGTGAGCTAGCGGGGCCATTCAACACCGGGGAGCTGTTTTTT.

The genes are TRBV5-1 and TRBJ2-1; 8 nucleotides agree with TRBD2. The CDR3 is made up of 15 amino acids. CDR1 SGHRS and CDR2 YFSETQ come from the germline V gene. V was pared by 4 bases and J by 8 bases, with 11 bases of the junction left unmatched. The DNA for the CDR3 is TGCGCCAGCAGCGGTGGCGGGGGGCCCAATTATGAGCAGTTCTTC. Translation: CASSGGGGPNYEQFF.

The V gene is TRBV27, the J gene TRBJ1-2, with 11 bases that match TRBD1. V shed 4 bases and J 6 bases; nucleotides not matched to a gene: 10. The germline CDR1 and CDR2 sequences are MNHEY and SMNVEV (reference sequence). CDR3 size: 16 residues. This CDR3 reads CASSYGDRGNVDGYTF. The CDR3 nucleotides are TGTGCCAGCAGTTATGGGGACAGGGGGAATGTAGATGGCTACACCTTC.

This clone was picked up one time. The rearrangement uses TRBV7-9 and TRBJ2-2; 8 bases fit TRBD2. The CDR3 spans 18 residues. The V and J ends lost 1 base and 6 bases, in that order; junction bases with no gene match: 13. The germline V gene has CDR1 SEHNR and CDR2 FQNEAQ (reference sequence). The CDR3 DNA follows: TGTGCCAGCAGCTTAGGTGGTAGCGGGAAAGAAGGGCCCGGGGAGCTGTTTTTT. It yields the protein CASSLGGSGKEGPGELFF.

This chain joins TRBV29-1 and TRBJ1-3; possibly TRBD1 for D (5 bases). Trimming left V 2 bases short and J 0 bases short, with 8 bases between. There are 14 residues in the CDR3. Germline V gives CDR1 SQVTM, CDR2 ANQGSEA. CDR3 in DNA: TGCAGCGTTGAAACAGGAGCCTCTGGAAACACCATATATTTT. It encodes CSVETGASGNTIYF. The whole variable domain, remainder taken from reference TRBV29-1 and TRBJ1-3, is SAVISQKPSRDICQRGTSLTIQCQVDSQVTMMFWYRQQPGQSLTLIATANQGSEATYESGFVIDKFPISRPNLTFSTLTVSNMSPEDSSIYLCSVETGASGNTIYFGEGSWLTVV.

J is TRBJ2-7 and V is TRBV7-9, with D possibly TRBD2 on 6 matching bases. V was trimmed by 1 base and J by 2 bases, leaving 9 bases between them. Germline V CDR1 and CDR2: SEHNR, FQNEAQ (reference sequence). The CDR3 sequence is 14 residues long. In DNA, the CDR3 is TGTGCCAGCAGCTTAGTAACGGGAGCCTACGAGCAGTACTTC. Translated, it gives CASSLVTGAYEQYF.

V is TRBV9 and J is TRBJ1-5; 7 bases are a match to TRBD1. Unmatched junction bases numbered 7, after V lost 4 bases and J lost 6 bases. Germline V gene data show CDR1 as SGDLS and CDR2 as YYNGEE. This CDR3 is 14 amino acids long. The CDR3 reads CASSFDRETQPQHF. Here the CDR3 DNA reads TGTGCCAGCAGCTTCGACAGGGAGACTCAGCCCCAGCATTTT.

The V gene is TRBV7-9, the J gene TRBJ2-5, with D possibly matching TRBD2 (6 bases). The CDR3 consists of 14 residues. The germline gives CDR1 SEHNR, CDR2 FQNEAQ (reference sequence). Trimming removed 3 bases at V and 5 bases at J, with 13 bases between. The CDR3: CASSLRDFYETQYF. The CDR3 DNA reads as TGTGCCAGCAGCTTGCGGGACTTTTACGAGACCCAGTACTTC.

CDR3 amino acids: CASGLFTGGQSTDTQYF. CDR3 DNA: TGTGCCAGCGGGTTATTCACAGGGGGACAAAGCACAGATACGCAGTATTTT. V and J are TRBV28 and TRBJ2-3; 8 bases align to TRBD1. The CDR3 contains 17 residues. Looked up from germline, CDR1 is MDHEN and CDR2 is SYDVKM. The J segment lost 0 bases and the V segment lost 8 bases, leaving 13 bases of the junction unmatched.

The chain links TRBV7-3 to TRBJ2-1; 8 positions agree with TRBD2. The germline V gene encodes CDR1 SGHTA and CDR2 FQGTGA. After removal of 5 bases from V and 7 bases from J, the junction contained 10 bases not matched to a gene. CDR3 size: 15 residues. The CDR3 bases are TGTGCCAGCAGCCCGGGGAGCGGGAGAGGTAATGAGCAGTTCTTC. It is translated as CASSPGSGRGNEQFF.

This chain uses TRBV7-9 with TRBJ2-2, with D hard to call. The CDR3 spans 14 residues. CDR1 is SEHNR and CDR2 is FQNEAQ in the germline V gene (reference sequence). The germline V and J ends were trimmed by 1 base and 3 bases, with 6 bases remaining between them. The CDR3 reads CASSLDGYTGELFF. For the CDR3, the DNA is TGTGCCAGCAGCTTAGACGGGTACACCGGGGAGCTGTTTTTT.

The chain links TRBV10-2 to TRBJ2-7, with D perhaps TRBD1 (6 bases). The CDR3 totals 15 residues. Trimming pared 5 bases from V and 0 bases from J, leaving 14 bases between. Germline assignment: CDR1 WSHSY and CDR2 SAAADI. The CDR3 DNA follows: TGCGCCAGCAGTACTAGGGGGACCGACTCCTACGAGCAGTACTTC. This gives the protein CASSTRGTDSYEQYF.